The rows below give T cell receptor beta chains drawn from one sample of a study of blood T cell repertoires in COVID-19. The assay was immunoSEQ multiplex PCR, and TCRdb's table has in-frame clones only and misses some. The sample holds about 190,000 clones, about 88% seen once. Source material: peripheral blood. The receptor set was obtained from a woman in her thirties or forties who had recovered from COVID-19. Each CDR3 is given with its conserved first and last residue. The D gene is left open where the match is weak. Clone sizes are given selectively: once, few, many, or a class where the clone is expanded.

V	size	D	J	CDR3	DNA
TRBV4-1	once	.	TRBJ2-2	CASSQEDSLGELFF	TGCGCCAGCAGCCAAGAGGACAGTCTCGGGGAGCTGTTTTTT
TRBV27	.	.	TRBJ2-5	CASSRQGRETQYF	TGTGCCAGCAGTCGGCAGGGCCGGGAGACCCAGTACTTC
TRBV5-4	.	TRBD2	TRBJ2-1	CASSLSSGRGNEQFF	TGTGCCAGCAGCTTATCGAGCGGGAGGGGCAATGAGCAGTTCTTC
TRBV3-1/TRBV3-2	.	.	TRBJ2-5	CASSQEQGGGETQYF	TGTGCCAGCAGCCAAGAACAGGGGGGGGGAGAGACCCAGTACTTC
TRBV7-3	.	TRBD1	TRBJ1-2	CASSFPGGYGYTF	TGTGCCAGCAGCTTCCCAGGGGGATATGGCTACACCTTC
TRBV5-8	few	.	TRBJ1-1	CASSLRGNTEAFF	TGTGCCAGCAGCTTGAGGGGGAACACTGAAGCTTTCTTT
TRBV6-5	few	.	TRBJ1-3	CASSYSVPGRDTIYF	TGTGCCAGCAGTTACTCGGTCCCGGGGAGGGACACCATATATTTT
TRBV6-5	once	.	TRBJ2-1	CASSWLGGEQFF	TGTGCCAGCAGTTGGCTAGGGGGTGAGCAGTTCTTC
TRBV7-2	once	TRBD1	TRBJ1-1	CASSWGDRQNTEAFF	TGTGCCAGCAGCTGGGGGGACAGACAGAACACTGAAGCTTTCTTT
TRBV18	.	TRBD2	TRBJ2-1	CASSSGLAGGPPIYNEQFF	TGTGCCAGCTCTTCGGGACTAGCGGGAGGCCCTCCTATCTACAATGAGCAGTTCTTC
TRBV12-3/TRBV12-4	few	.	TRBJ1-5	CASSQGLTQPQHF	TGTGCCAGCAGCCAGGGGCTAACACAGCCCCAGCATTTT
TRBV5-5	.	.	TRBJ2-1	CASSLDRAVNEQFF	TGTGCCAGCAGCTTGGACAGGGCGGTTAATGAGCAGTTCTTC
TRBV7-2	.	.	TRBJ2-1	CASSTLVEVNEQFF	TGTGCCAGCAGCACCCTAGTCGAAGTCAATGAGCAGTTCTTC
TRBV30	once	TRBD1	TRBJ1-1	CAWIRQGANTEAFF	TGTGCCTGGATCCGACAGGGGGCGAACACTGAAGCTTTCTTT
TRBV19	.	.	TRBJ1-1	CASSIAWTDSAEAFF	TGTGCCAGTAGTATAGCCTGGACAGATTCCGCTGAAGCTTTCTTT
TRBV19	.	.	TRBJ2-7	CASSPLDSENYEQYF	TGTGCCAGTAGTCCCCTTGACAGTGAGAACTACGAGCAGTACTTC
TRBV19	.	.	TRBJ2-1	CASSVTGTGGGEQFF	TGTGCCAGTAGTGTAACCGGGACAGGCGGGGGAGAGCAGTTCTTC
TRBV6-5	.	.	TRBJ1-2	CASSQAGDSNYGYTF	TGTGCCAGCAGCCAGGCGGGGGATTCGAACTATGGCTACACCTTC
TRBV28	.	.	TRBJ1-5	CASSLTGSYSNQPQHF	TGTGCCAGCAGTTTAACAGGGAGTTATAGCAATCAGCCCCAGCATTTT
TRBV7-3	.	.	TRBJ2-3	CASSLRGGDPDTQYF	TGTGCCAGCAGCTTAAGGGGAGGAGACCCAGATACGCAGTATTTT
TRBV9	.	TRBD1	TRBJ2-7	CASSPNPGQGAEQYF	TGTGCCAGCAGCCCGAACCCGGGACAGGGAGCAGAGCAGTACTTC
TRBV2	.	TRBD2	TRBJ2-5	CASSATSAQETQYF	TGTGCCAGCAGCGCGACTAGCGCCCAAGAGACCCAGTACTTC